This T cell receptor beta chain was sequenced for a study of blood T cell repertoires in COVID-19 (dated by TCRdb to the early 2020s). Looking at the study overall: Samples from collaborators originated in the United States, Italy and Spain and spanned both the acute and convalescent phases of COVID-19. The prospective study material was composed of cDNA or gDNA derived from T cells, B-cell-depleted T cells, or PBMCs. Subjects who had been exposed to COVID-19, were actively infected with it, or had recovered from it provided the deeply sampled blood TCRbeta repertoires that made up the dataset. The repertoires were released in a freely available public database meant as a resource for research on the immune response to SARS-CoV-2. The samples were drawn from two sources: the first 160 participants of the ongoing ImmuneRACE study, and 1,254 subjects contributed by 6 global collaborators. Sample metadata almost always included a de-identified subject ID, COVID-19 status, age in years and sex. HLA class I and class II types, where available, came from metadata supplied by the sample provider rather than from assay-based typing. Broad study findings and their caveats: The amount of clinical and demographic metadata varied by source and participant and was provided uncurated.

For this clone: Its antigen has not been determined. No per-base quality is available; no much larger clone lies one base away.

TCRbeta CDR3 regions were amplified from genomic DNA by means of the immunoSEQ Assay, a bias-controlled multiplex PCR. On the authors' methods: The number of nucleated cells in each sample was estimated by amplification of reference gene primers within the assay. To quantify the absolute abundance of each unique TCRbeta CDR3 rearrangement, sequence reads were collapsed and filtered. For each sample, productive Simpson clonality was calculated as the square root of Simpson's diversity index across productive rearrangements. TCRdb took this table from immuneACCESS and kept in-frame rearrangements with V and J called. Such tables lack part of the clones; where checked against another copy, unresolved V genes explain under half of the gap, and the rest is unexplained. V, J and clone size derive from that table, while D and trimming were established from the DNA sequence. Recorded for this sample are 95,000 to 120,000 clones; roughly 84% of them occurred a single time. 8% to 9% of the sample is taken by the ten largest.

A second Seattle source provided samples from volunteer blood donors who had recovered from COVID-19. The collaborating institutions used their own protocols to collect whole blood in K2EDTA tubes. For TCRbeta analysis, collaborators shipped samples in one of three forms: frozen whole blood, isolated PBMCs, or DNA extracted from either of those sample types. Taken from cysteine to phenylalanine, the CDR3 has 16 residues. The DNA shown is the 48-base CDR3, in frame from base 1. The germline V gene specifies MNHEY as CDR1 and SVGEGT as CDR2. Trimming leaves V shorter by 4 bases and J shorter by 3 bases, with the junction holding 8 bases beyond the gene matches.

The V and J segments used are TRBV6-2 or TRBV6-3 and TRBJ2-1; the central 8 bases match TRBD2. The sequence was obtained from a woman aged 70 to 79 who had recovered from COVID-19. Sequencing input: peripheral blood. The nucleotide sequence reads TGTGCCAGCAGTTCGCTTTTAGCGGGACGCTACAATGAGCAGTTCTTC. It translates as CASSSLLAGRYNEQFF.